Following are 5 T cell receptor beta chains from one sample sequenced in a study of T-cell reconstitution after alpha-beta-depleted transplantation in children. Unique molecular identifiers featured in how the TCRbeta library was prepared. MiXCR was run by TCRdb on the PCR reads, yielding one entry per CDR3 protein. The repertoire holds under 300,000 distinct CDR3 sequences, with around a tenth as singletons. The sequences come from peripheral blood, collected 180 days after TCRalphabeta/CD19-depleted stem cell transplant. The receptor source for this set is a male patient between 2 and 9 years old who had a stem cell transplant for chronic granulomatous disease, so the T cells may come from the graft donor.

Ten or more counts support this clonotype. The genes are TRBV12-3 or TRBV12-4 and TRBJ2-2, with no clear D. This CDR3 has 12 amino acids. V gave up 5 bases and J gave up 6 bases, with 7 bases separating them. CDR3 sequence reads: CASSPHSGELFF. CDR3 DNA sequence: TGTGCCAGCAGTCCCCATTCCGGGGAGCTGTTTTTT.

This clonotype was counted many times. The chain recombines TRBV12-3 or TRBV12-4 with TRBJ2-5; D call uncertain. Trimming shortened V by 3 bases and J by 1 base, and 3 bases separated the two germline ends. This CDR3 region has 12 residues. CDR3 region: CASSFPQETQYF. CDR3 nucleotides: TGTGCCAGCAGTTTTCCCCAAGAGACCCAGTACTTC.

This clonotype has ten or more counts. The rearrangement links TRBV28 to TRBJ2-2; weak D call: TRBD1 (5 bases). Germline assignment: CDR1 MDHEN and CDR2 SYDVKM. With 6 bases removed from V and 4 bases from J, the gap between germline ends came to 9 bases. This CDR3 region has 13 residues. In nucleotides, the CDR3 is TGTGCCAGCAGGCAAGGGGTCACCGGGGAGCTGTTTTTT. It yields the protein CASRQGVTGELFF.

This CDR3 reads CASSRVPSQETQYF. The CDR3 DNA follows: TGTGCCAGTAGTAGAGTCCCCTCTCAAGAGACCCAGTACTTC. The chain is built from TRBV19 and TRBJ2-5, with D unresolved. CDR3 length equals 14 residues. The V and J ends lost 4 bases and 2 bases respectively, with 11 bases between them. The germline gives CDR1 LNHDA, CDR2 SQIVND (reference sequence).

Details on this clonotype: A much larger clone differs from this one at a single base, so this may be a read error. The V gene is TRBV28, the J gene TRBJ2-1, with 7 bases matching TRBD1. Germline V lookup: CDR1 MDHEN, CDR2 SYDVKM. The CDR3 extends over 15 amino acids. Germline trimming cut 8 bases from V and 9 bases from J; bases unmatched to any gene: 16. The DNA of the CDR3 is TGTGCCAGCGGCGTACCCGGGACAGTGGTACGTGAGCAGTTCTTC. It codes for CASGVPGTVVREQFF.